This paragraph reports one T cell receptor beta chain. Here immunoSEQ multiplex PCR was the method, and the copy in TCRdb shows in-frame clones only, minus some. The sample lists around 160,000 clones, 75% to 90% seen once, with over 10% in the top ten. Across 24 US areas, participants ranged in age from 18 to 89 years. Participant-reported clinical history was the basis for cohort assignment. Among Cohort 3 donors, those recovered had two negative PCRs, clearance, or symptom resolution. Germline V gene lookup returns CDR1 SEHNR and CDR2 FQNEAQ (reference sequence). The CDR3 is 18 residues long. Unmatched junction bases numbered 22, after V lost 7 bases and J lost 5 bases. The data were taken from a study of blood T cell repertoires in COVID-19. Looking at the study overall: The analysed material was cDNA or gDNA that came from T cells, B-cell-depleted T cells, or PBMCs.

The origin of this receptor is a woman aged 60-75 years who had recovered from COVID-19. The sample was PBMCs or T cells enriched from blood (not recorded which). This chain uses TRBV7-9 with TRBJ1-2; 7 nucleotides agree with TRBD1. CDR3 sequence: CASTPQGQKRNDFYGYTF. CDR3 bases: TGTGCCAGCACCCCACAGGGGCAAAAACGAAACGACTTTTATGGCTACACCTTC.